This TCR beta chain was retrieved from a study of T cells in tumors after PD-1 blockade. Study-level information: Patients received pembrolizumab 200 mg every 3 weeks or cemiplimab 350 mg every 2 weeks. Daily vismodegib 150 mg continued in a subset of anti-PD-1-treated patients.

Using immunoSEQ multiplex PCR, the repertoire was profiled, and TCRdb retains in-frame clones only, with some absent. The data hold around 49,000 clones, with around 85% observed a single time. The ends lost 2 bases at V and 3 bases at J; junction bases unmatched: 4. Looked up from germline, CDR1 is MNHEY and CDR2 is SVGEGT. CDR3 length equals 14 residues. Input was about 616 ng to 6,500 ng of genomic DNA from tumor or blood. Findings of the study overall: Some novel exhausted tumor clones appeared in pre-treatment blood, suggesting peripheral recruitment.

On this clone itself: Its antigen remains unidentified.

The sequenced sample was PBMCs, obtained before anti-PD-1 treatment. This receptor was identified in a human donor with basal cell carcinoma. The V and J genes are TRBV6-2 or TRBV6-3 and TRBJ2-7, with 7 bases aligning to TRBD2. The CDR3 DNA reads TGTGCCAGCAGTTACGAGCGGGGTCACTACGAGCAGTACTTC. Protein: CASSYERGHYEQYF.